What follows are 25 T cell receptor beta chains derived from one specimen sequenced in a study of cytomegalovirus exposure and HLA in healthy donors. Both 60 Vbeta primers and 13 Jbeta primers went into the PCR. TCRdb's table, derived via immunoSEQ multiplex PCR, lists solely in-frame clones and lacks some. The sample records about 130,000 clones, under 85% being singletons. The sequencing sample was made of PBMCs. Receptors were obtained from a male donor in good health and CMV-seropositive.

The V gene is TRBV14, the J gene TRBJ2-7; possible D gene TRBD1, 6 bases. In germline, CDR1 is SGHDN, CDR2 FVKESK. Trimming took off 6 bases at V and 3 bases at J, with 12 bases between the two ends. This CDR3 spans 13 amino acids. The CDR3: CASSRTQGYEQYF. The CDR3 nucleotides are TGTGCCAGCAGTCGAACACAGGGCTACGAGCAGTACTTC.

This chain connects TRBV9 to TRBJ2-3, with a tentative D call TRBD1 (6 bases). V was clipped by 0 bases and J by 3 bases, with 8 bases between them. The germline CDR1 and CDR2 sequences are SGDLS and YYNGEE. The CDR3 sequence is 14 residues long. CDR3 nucleotides: TGTGCCAGCAGCGTAGCAGGACAGACAGATACGCAGTATTTT. This translates into CASSVAGQTDTQYF.

V is TRBV27 and J is TRBJ2-1; D possibly corresponds to TRBD2 (5 bases). Trimming shortened V by 5 bases and J by 3 bases, and 8 bases separated the two germline ends. The CDR3 length is 13 residues. The germline V gene encodes CDR1 MNHEY and CDR2 SMNVEV (reference sequence). The DNA for the CDR3 is TGTGCCAGCAGTGTAGCGTTCTACAATGAGCAGTTCTTC. It yields the protein CASSVAFYNEQFF.

The rearrangement links TRBV5-1 to TRBJ2-7; TRBD2 aligns across 13 bases. Germline CDR1 SGHRS, CDR2 YFSETQ. V dropped 4 bases and J dropped 2; count of bases not matched to a gene: 9. The CDR3 runs 17 residues. DNA of the CDR3: TGCGCCAGCAGCGCCGGGACTAGCGGGATCAAGGCCTACGAGCAGTACTTC. This translates into CASSAGTSGIKAYEQYF.

The chain joins TRBV14 to TRBJ1-2; D is unresolved. V was clipped by 1 base and J by 4 bases, with 7 bases between them. The CDR3 is 13 amino acids. CDR1 SGHDN and CDR2 FVKESK come from the germline V gene. For the CDR3, the DNA is TGTGCCAGCAGCCAAGGGCGGTCCTATGGCTACACCTTC. Residues: CASSQGRSYGYTF.

The V call is TRBV25-1, the J call TRBJ2-6; TRBD1 is a possible D gene (5 bases). Germline V gives CDR1 MGHDK, CDR2 SYGVNS. The ends were cut back, 4 bases at V and 1 base at J, with 17 bases in the middle. The CDR3 loop spans 18 amino acids. CDR3 region: CASSAQGRVHSGANVLTF. CDR3 nucleotides: TGTGCCAGCAGTGCTCAAGGCAGGGTCCATTCTGGGGCCAACGTCCTGACTTTC.

The chain joins TRBV6-5 to TRBJ2-5, with 7 bases matching TRBD1. With V trimmed by 8 bases and J by 3 bases, 12 bases remained unmatched. Germline lookup yields CDR1 MNHEY and CDR2 SVGAGI. This CDR3 is 15 amino acids long. The CDR3 here is CASSSPGQQEETQYF. CDR3 bases: TGTGCCAGCTCGTCCCCGGGACAGCAAGAAGAGACCCAGTACTTC.

The chain employs TRBV28 and TRBJ2-7; TRBD1 agrees at 8 bases. Germline V gene sequence: CDR1 MDHEN, CDR2 SYDVKM. Losses at the gene ends were 2 bases for V and 3 bases for J; bases not matched to a gene: 3. The CDR3 is made up of 14 amino acids. This chain's CDR3 is CASSLVGQGYEQYF. The CDR3, as DNA: TGTGCCAGCAGTTTAGTTGGACAGGGCTACGAGCAGTACTTC.

This clone was found once. The V and J genes are TRBV11-2 and TRBJ2-3, with TRBD2 as a possible D gene (5 bases). Trimming took 6 bases from V and 4 from J, leaving 17 bases between them. From germline, CDR1 is SGHAT and CDR2 FQNNGV. The CDR3 runs to 15 residues. The CDR3 coding sequence is TGTGCCAGCAGTTTATTCACTAGTTTGCCAGATACGCAGTATTTT. Amino acids: CASSLFTSLPDTQYF.

V usage is TRBV11-2 and J usage is TRBJ2-3; no clear D. Germline CDR1 reads SGHAT; CDR2 reads FQNNGV. Deletions cut 0 bases from V and 1 base from J, with 8 bases between. The CDR3 is 15 amino acids. CDR3 sequence: CASSLDRIGTDTQYF. The DNA for the CDR3 is TGTGCCAGCAGCTTAGATAGAATCGGCACAGATACGCAGTATTTT.

This clone is medium-sized by share. This chain connects TRBV9 to TRBJ2-1; 8 bases are a match to TRBD1. The junction had 11 bases not matched to a gene; V was cut back by 0 bases and J by 9 bases. The CDR3 totals 16 residues. From germline, CDR1 is SGDLS and CDR2 YYNGEE. CDR3 residues: CASSVASQGAGSEQFF. The CDR3 DNA is TGTGCCAGCAGCGTAGCGAGTCAGGGGGCTGGGAGTGAGCAGTTCTTC.

This chain connects TRBV21-1 to TRBJ1-1. TRBV21-1 has pseudogene status. CDR3 length: 11 amino acids. CDR3 coding DNA: TGTGCCAGCAATGAGGGCTCTGAAGCTTTCTTT. This codes for CASNEGSEAFF.

This rearrangement joins TRBV10-3 to TRBJ2-5, with TRBD1 matching over 7 bases. J was trimmed by 4 bases and V by 5 bases; bases with no gene match: 7. The CDR3 extends over 14 amino acids. Germline values: CDR1 ENHRY, CDR2 SYGVKD. CDR3 region: CAISNTGVVETQYF. CDR3 DNA sequence: TGTGCCATCAGTAATACAGGGGTGGTAGAGACCCAGTACTTC.

This clone was seen a handful of times. V usage is TRBV5-1 and J usage is TRBJ2-7; 9 bases agree with TRBD2. The V and J ends lost 4 bases and 5 bases, in that order; junction bases with no gene match: 10. The CDR3 length is 15 residues. Germline CDR1 reads SGHRS; CDR2 reads YFSETQ. The CDR3 DNA is TGCGCCAGCAGCCCCGGGACTAGCAATACTCACGAGCAGTACTTC. Amino acid sequence: CASSPGTSNTHEQYF.

This chain joins TRBV1 and TRBJ2-7; TRBD1, the table's D call, was not compared with the DNA. TRBV1 is a pseudogene. The CDR3 spans 14 residues. CDR3 residues: CTNRPGQGANEQYF. In DNA form, the CDR3 reads TGCACCAACCGGCCGGGACAGGGGGCGAATGAGCAGTACTTC.

CDR3 coding DNA: TGCGCCAGCAGCTTTGGTCGTTCTGGGACTTCCACAAGCACAGATACGCAGTATTTT. This codes for CASSFGRSGTSTSTDTQYF. The chain links TRBV5-1 to TRBJ2-3; D possibly corresponds to TRBD2 (6 bases). Deletions cut 2 bases from V and 0 bases from J, with 22 bases between. CDR1 is SGHRS and CDR2 is YFSETQ in the germline V gene. The CDR3 covers 19 residues.

The J gene is TRBJ1-5, the V gene TRBV6-1; D not certain. The CDR3 is made up of 14 amino acids. The V end was cut by 1 base, the J end by 7 bases, with 11 bases between. The germline CDR1 and CDR2 sequences are MNHNS and SASEGT. For the CDR3, the DNA is TGTGCCAGCAGTGAAGACTTATACGAACAGCCCCAGCATTTT. Protein sequence: CASSEDLYEQPQHF.

The chain couples TRBV7-9 to TRBJ2-1, with 11 nucleotides matching TRBD2. CDR3 length equals 18 residues. From germline, CDR1 is SEHNR and CDR2 FQNEAQ (reference sequence). V gave up 2 bases and J gave up 7 bases; unmatched junction bases: 13. The CDR3 here is CASSLPFRLAGSINEQFF. The CDR3 DNA is TGTGCCAGCAGCTTACCCTTCCGACTAGCGGGAAGTATAAATGAGCAGTTCTTC. The full variable domain, in which reference TRBV7-9 and TRBJ2-1 provide the parts outside the CDR3, is DTGVSQNPRHKITKRGQNVTFRCDPISEHNRLYWYRQTLGQGPEFLTYFQNEAQLEKSRLLSDRFSAERPKGSFSTLEIQRTEQGDSAMYLCASSLPFRLAGSINEQFFGPGTRLTVL.

The rearrangement uses TRBV13 and TRBJ2-5, with D perhaps TRBD2 (7 bases). Germline CDR1 PRHDT, CDR2 FYEKMQ (reference sequence). CDR3 length: 16 amino acids. Trimming removed 0 bases at V and 0 bases at J, with 11 bases between. The CDR3 reads CASSLGRGGYQETQYF. As DNA, the CDR3 is TGTGCCAGCAGCTTAGGCAGGGGAGGGTACCAAGAGACCCAGTACTTC.

This clone was observed a handful of times. The gene calls are TRBV5-1 and TRBJ2-2, with D tentatively TRBD2 (5 bases). V was clipped by 5 bases and J by 3 bases, with 11 bases between them. CDR1 and CDR2 from the germline V gene are SGHRS and YFSETQ. The CDR3 loop spans 14 amino acids. The CDR3: CASRGERYTGELFF. CDR3 nucleotides: TGCGCCAGCAGGGGTGAGCGGTACACCGGGGAGCTGTTTTTT.

The chain is built from TRBV18 and TRBJ1-6; unclear D gene. The CDR3 extends over 15 amino acids. CDR1 is KGHSH and CDR2 is LQKENI in the germline V gene. V gave up 2 bases and J gave up 5 bases, with 10 bases separating them. The CDR3 DNA sequence: TGTGCCAGCTCACCAGAGGCACTGGATAATTCACCCCTCCACTTT. It translates to CASSPEALDNSPLHF.

V gene TRBV18 combines with J gene TRBJ2-7, with D possibly TRBD1 on 6 matching bases. Germline V CDR1 and CDR2: KGHSH, LQKENI. The CDR3 has 13 residues. V lost 6 bases to trimming and J lost 6 bases, with 15 bases between them. The CDR3 sequence is CASSYQGTSEQYF. CDR3 DNA: TGTGCCAGCTCTTACCAGGGGACATCCGAGCAGTACTTC.

This clone was seen a handful of times. One junction end disagrees with the germline gene, perhaps due to a read error. The gene calls are TRBV6-1 and TRBJ2-6; tentatively, D is TRBD1 (5 bases). Germline CDR1 MNHNS, CDR2 SASEGT. This CDR3 is 15 amino acids long. CDR3 loop: CASSERLSGANGLTF. DNA for the CDR3: TGTGCCAGCAGTGAACGGCTCTCTGGGGCCAACGGCCTGACTTTC.

The rearrangement uses TRBV19 and TRBJ2-7, with 9 bases that match TRBD2. V lost 3 bases and J lost 6; bases outside the gene matches: 15. The V gene's germline CDR1 is LNHDA and CDR2 SQIVND (reference sequence). The CDR3 is made up of 17 amino acids. The CDR3 region is CASSIPPAGGAFLEQYF. CDR3 nucleotides: TGTGCCAGTAGTATTCCCCCAGCGGGGGGCGCCTTCCTCGAGCAGTACTTC.

The genes are TRBV4-2 and TRBJ2-7, with D perhaps matching TRBD1 (6 bases). The CDR3 is made up of 13 amino acids. In germline, CDR1 is LGHNA, CDR2 YNFKEQ. V lost 4 bases and J 5 bases, leaving 12 bases between the germline ends. The CDR3 sequence: CASSRDTPHEQYF. The CDR3 coding sequence is TGTGCCAGCAGCCGGGACACACCCCACGAGCAGTACTTC.